The source of this T cell receptor (beta chain) is a study of post-analysis software for immune sequencing data. Study details: The disease courses spanned relapsing-remitting, secondary progressive and progressive-relapsing forms of multiple sclerosis.

Unique molecular identifiers tagged the TCR beta cDNA libraries. Each batch of roughly 1 to 10 million T cells produced some 500,000 cDNA molecules. TCRdb recomputed calls from the PCR reads with MiXCR, one row per CDR3 protein. The data contain about 560,000 distinct CDR3 sequences, around 47% of them singletons. Study-wide findings and caveats: The authors found that F measure strongly co-clustered same-batch samples. Elevated frequency relative to controls characterized four to six TRBV segments in patients, TRBV5-6, TRBV5-1 and TRBV20-1 among them.

As regards this clonotype: What it binds is not known.

Germline CDR1 DFQATT, CDR2 SNEGSKA (reference sequence). V lost 6 bases to trimming and J lost 13 bases; unmatched junction nucleotides: 4. CDR3 length equals 9 residues. Sequencing used blood. The TCR originated in a girl aged 5-17 years with multiple sclerosis. The V gene is TRBV20-1, the J gene TRBJ1-2; the match to TRBD1 covers 8 bases. CDR3 in amino acids: CSAHTGGTF. Written as DNA, the CDR3 is TGCAGTGCCCATACAGGGGGCACCTTC.